A selection of T cell receptor beta chains follows, all from one sample in a study of blood T cell repertoires in COVID-19. This table comes from immunoSEQ multiplex PCR, and its TCRdb copy is limited to in-frame clones, with some not included. Of approximately 140,000 clones in the sample, roughly 81% were seen once. Sequenced input: PBMCs or T cells enriched from blood (not recorded which). These receptors all stem from a woman aged 50 to 60 with acute COVID-19. Both conserved end residues are part of each CDR3. D genes are given only for firm matches.

TRBJ2-3 | 17 | - | TRBV4-1 | CASSQSRLGASTDTQYF
TRBJ1-4 | 15 | - | TRBV2 | CASSAQRGTNEKLFF
TRBJ1-4 | 14 | - | TRBV28 | CASSFGGAGEKLFF
TRBJ1-4 | 14 | TRBD1 | TRBV5-1 | CASSAGTGGEKLFF
TRBJ2-7 | 15 | TRBD2 | TRBV5-6 | CASSLGTSSSYEQYF
TRBJ2-7 | 17 | - | TRBV25-1 | CASRSRRTKGLTYEQYF
TRBJ1-2 | 14 | - | TRBV5-1 | CASSLGTPDYGYTF
TRBJ1-1 | 14 | - | TRBV11-3 | CASSLVQGNTEAFF
TRBJ2-5 | 14 | TRBD2 | TRBV5-4 | CASSWTSGQETQYF
TRBJ2-6 | 15 | - | TRBV5-1 | CASSLSSSGANVLTF
TRBJ2-7 | 13 | - | TRBV29-1 | CSAGDSGTGEQYF
TRBJ2-7 | 14 | TRBD1 | TRBV19 | CASSITGGTYEQYF
TRBJ2-1 | 15 | TRBD2 | TRBV5-1 | CASRTAGESYNEQFF
TRBJ2-1 | 11 | - | TRBV11-2 | CASTRGEEQFF
TRBJ1-1 | 15 | - | TRBV28 | CASRTPPDIGNEAFF
TRBJ2-2 | 14 | - | TRBV11-3 | CASSLNPGTGELFF
TRBJ1-2 | 12 | TRBD1 | TRBV12-3/TRBV12-4 | CASRRQGYGYTF
TRBJ2-2 | 19 | TRBD2 | TRBV4-1 | CASSQGLLAGGPYTGELFF
TRBJ2-7 | 15 | - | TRBV19 | CASSSQPGSSYEQYF
TRBJ1-2 | 15 | - | TRBV9 | CASSISSQANYGYTF
TRBJ1-4 | 19 | TRBD1 | TRBV3-1/TRBV3-2 | CASSQDPGQGALSNEKLFF
TRBJ1-2 | 10 | - | TRBV29-1 | CSVKGGGYTF
TRBJ2-7 | 19 | TRBD2 | TRBV15 | CATSRVPGLAGGDRYEQYF
TRBJ1-2 | 13 | - | TRBV5-1 | CASSLPPGAGYTF
TRBJ2-3 | 16 | - | TRBV6-2/TRBV6-3 | CASSYTPGSPTDTQYF
TRBJ2-1 | 13 | - | TRBV6-5 | CASSRETDNEQFF
TRBJ2-5 | 15 | TRBD1 | TRBV5-4 | CASNPGGRGTETQYF
TRBJ2-2 | 15 | - | TRBV7-2 | CASSWDSANTGELFF
TRBJ2-7 | 16 | TRBD2 | TRBV5-1 | CASSLTAGGSSYEQYF
TRBJ2-7 | 11 | TRBD1 | TRBV19 | CASGTGDEQYF
TRBJ2-5 | 15 | - | TRBV7-2 | CASSLASGLPETQYF
TRBJ2-3 | 13 | - | TRBV11-2 | CASSSPGTDTQYF
TRBJ1-5 | 14 | - | TRBV24-1 | CATSDWWANQPQHF
TRBJ1-5 | 12 | - | TRBV30 | CAWGADSRPQHF
TRBJ2-5 | 13 | TRBD2 | TRBV5-1 | CASSSGGEETQYF
TRBJ2-6 | 17 | TRBD2 | TRBV5-8 | CASSLGGGGSGANVLTF
TRBJ2-1 | 16 | TRBD1 | TRBV30 | CAWSDGQGPSINEQFF
TRBJ1-6 | 16 | - | TRBV7-2 | CASTRNWGGVGSPLHF
TRBJ2-1 | 15 | - | TRBV6-2/TRBV6-3 | CASSPSGRPLNEQFF
TRBJ1-2 | 15 | - | TRBV5-5 | CASSLAVQGVYGYTF
TRBJ2-3 | 15 | TRBD2 | TRBV7-2 | CASSFYTSGTDTQYF
TRBJ2-7 | 14 | TRBD2 | TRBV7-8 | CASSARGDRYEQYF
TRBJ2-2 | 17 | TRBD2 | TRBV5-1 | CASRPLTSGTNTGELFF
TRBJ1-1 | 13 | TRBD1 | TRBV5-1 | CASSPPTDREAFF
TRBJ2-3 | 16 | TRBD2 | TRBV18 | CASSRRSGTHTDTQYF
TRBJ2-1 | 15 | TRBD1 | TRBV18 | CASSSGQGAIYEQFF
TRBJ2-1 | 14 | TRBD2 | TRBV30 | CAWRGLAGVNEQFF
TRBJ2-1 | 15 | TRBD2 | TRBV6-5 | CASRPGTSGYNEQFF